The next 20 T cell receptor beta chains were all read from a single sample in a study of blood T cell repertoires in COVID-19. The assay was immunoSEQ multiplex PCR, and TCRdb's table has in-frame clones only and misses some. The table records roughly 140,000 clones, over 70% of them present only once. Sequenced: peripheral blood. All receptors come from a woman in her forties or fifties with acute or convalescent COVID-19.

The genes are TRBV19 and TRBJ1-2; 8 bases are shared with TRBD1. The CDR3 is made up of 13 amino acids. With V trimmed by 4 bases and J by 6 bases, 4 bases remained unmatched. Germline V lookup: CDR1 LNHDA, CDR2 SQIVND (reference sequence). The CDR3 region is CASSTDRGHGYTF. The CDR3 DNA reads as TGTGCCAGTAGTACAGACAGGGGCCATGGCTACACCTTC.

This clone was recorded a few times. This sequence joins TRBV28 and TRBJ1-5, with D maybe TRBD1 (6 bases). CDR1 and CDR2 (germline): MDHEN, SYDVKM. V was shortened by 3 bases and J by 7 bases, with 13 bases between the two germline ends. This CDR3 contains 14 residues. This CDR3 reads CASSFTGPGQPQHF. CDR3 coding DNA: TGTGCCAGCAGTTTCACAGGGCCGGGCCAGCCCCAGCATTTT.

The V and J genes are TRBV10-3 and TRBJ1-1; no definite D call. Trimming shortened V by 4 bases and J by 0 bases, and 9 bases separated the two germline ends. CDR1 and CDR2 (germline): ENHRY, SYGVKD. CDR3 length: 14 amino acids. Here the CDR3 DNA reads TGTGCCATCAGTGTAGCACCCCTGAACACTGAAGCTTTCTTT. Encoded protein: CAISVAPLNTEAFF.

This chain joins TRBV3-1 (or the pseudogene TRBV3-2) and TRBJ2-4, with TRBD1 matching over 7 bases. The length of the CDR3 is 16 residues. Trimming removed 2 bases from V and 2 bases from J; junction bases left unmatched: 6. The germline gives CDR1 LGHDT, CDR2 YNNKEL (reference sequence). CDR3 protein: CASSQSLTGSKNIQYF. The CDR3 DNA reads TGTGCCAGCAGCCAAAGTTTGACAGGGTCCAAAAACATTCAGTACTTC.

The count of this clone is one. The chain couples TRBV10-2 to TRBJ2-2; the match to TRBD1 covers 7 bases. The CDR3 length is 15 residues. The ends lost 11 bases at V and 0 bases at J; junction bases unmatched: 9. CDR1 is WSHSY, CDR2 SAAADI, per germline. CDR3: CAVQGDLANTGELFF. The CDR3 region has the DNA TGCGCCGTCCAGGGGGATCTCGCGAACACCGGGGAGCTGTTTTTT.

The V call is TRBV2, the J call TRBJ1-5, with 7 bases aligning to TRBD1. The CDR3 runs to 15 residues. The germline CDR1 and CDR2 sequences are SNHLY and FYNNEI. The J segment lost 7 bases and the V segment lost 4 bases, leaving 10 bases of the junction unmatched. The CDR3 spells CASSAGQSLFQPQHF. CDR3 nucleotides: TGTGCCAGCAGTGCGGGACAGTCATTATTCCAGCCCCAGCATTTT. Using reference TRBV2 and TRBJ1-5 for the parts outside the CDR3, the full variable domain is EPEVTQTPSHQVTQMGQEVILRCVPISNHLYFYWYRQILGQKVEFLVSFYNNEISEKSEIFDDQFSVERPDGSNFTLKIRSTKLEDSAMYFCASSAGQSLFQPQHFGDGTRLSIL.

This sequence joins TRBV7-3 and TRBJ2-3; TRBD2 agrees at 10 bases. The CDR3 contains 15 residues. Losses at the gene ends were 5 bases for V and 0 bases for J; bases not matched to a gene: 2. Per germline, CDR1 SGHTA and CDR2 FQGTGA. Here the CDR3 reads CASSILAGSTDTQYF. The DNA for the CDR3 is TGTGCCAGCAGCATACTAGCGGGGAGCACAGATACGCAGTATTTT.

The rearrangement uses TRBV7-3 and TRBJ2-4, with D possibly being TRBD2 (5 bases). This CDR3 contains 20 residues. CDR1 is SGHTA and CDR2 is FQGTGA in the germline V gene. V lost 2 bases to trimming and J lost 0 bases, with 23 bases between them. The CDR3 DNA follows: TGTGCCAGCAGCTTAGAGGGTCCAGGTGGGCCTCCCTTAGCCAAAAACATTCAGTACTTC. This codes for CASSLEGPGGPPLAKNIQYF.

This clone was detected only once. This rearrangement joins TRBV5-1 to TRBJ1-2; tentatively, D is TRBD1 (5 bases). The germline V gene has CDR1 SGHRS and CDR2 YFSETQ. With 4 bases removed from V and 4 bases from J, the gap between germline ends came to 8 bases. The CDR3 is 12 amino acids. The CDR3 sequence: CASSPDTYGYTF. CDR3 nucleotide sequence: TGCGCCAGCAGCCCGGACACCTATGGCTACACCTTC.

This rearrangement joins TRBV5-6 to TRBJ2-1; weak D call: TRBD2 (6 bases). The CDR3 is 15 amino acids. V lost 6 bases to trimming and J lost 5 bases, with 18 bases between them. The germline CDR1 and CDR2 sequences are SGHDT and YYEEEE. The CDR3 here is CASTPPGLIDNEQFF. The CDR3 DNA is TGTGCCAGCACCCCGCCGGGACTTATTGACAATGAGCAGTTCTTC.

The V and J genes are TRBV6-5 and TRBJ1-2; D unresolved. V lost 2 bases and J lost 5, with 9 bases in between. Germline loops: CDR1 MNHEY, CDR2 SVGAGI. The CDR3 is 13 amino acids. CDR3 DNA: TGTGCCAGCAGTTACGGGCAGTATTATGGCTACACCTTC. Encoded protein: CASSYGQYYGYTF.

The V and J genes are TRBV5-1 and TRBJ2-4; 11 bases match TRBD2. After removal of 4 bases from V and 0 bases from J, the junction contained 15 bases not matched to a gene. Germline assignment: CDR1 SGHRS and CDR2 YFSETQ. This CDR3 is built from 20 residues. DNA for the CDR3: TGCGCCAGCAGCCCATACTCACTAGCGGGAGAGAATATAGCCAAAAACATTCAGTACTTC. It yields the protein CASSPYSLAGENIAKNIQYF.

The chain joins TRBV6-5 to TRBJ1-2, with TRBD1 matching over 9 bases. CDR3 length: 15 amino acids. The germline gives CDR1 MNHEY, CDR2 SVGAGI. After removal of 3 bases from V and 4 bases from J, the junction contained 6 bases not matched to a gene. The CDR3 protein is CASSYNPGQGYGYTF. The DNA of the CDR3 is TGTGCCAGCAGTTATAATCCGGGACAGGGCTATGGCTACACCTTC.

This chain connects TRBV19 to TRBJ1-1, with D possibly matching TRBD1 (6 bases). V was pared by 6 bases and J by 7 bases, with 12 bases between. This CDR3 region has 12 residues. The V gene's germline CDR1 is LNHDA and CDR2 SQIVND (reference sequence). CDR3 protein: CASSPGTLEAFF. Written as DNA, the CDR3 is TGTGCCAGTAGCCCCGGGACACTTGAAGCTTTCTTT.

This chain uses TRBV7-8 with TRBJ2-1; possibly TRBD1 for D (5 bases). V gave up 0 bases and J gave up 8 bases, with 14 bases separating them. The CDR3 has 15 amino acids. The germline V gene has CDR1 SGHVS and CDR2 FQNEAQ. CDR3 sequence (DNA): TGTGCCAGCAGCTTAGCGCTCCAGGGTGCATATGAGCAGTTCTTC. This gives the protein CASSLALQGAYEQFF.

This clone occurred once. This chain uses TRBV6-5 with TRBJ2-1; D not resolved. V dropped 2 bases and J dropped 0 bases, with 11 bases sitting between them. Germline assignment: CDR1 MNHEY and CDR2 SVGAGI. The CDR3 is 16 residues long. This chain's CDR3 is CASSYATPLSYNEQFF. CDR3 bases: TGTGCCAGCAGTTACGCGACTCCCCTCTCCTACAATGAGCAGTTCTTC.

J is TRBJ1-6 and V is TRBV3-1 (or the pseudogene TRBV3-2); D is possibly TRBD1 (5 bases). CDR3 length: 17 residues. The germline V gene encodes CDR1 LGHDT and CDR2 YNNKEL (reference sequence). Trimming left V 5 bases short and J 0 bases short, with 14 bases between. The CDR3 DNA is TGTGCCAGCAGCTCCGGGACTCAGAGCTCCTATAATTCACCCCTCCACTTT. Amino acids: CASSSGTQSSYNSPLHF.

In nucleotides, the CDR3 is TGTGCCAGCAGCCTGGGGAGCGGGGGGTTCCCAGATACGCAGTATTTT. This encodes CASSLGSGGFPDTQYF. The chain recombines TRBV3-1 (or the pseudogene TRBV3-2) with TRBJ2-3, with TRBD2 identical over 9 bases. The junction had 9 bases not matched to a gene; V was cut back by 4 bases and J by 4 bases. Germline lookup yields CDR1 LGHDT and CDR2 YNNKEL (reference sequence). This CDR3 has 16 amino acids.

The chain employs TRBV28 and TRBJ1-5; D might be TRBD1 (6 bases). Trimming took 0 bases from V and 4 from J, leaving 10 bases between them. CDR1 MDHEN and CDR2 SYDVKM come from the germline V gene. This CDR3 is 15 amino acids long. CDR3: CASSLWTGSNQPQHF. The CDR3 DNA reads TGTGCCAGCAGTTTATGGACAGGTAGTAATCAGCCCCAGCATTTT.

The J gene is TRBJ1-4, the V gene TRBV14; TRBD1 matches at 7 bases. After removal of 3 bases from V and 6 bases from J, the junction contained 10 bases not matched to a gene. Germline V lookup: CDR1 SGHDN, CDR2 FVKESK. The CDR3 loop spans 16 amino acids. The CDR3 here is CASSQPNRGVYEKLFF. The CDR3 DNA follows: TGTGCCAGCAGCCAGCCGAACAGGGGAGTATATGAAAAACTGTTTTTT. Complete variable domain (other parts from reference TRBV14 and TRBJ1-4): EAGVTQFPSHSVIEKGQTVTLRCDPISGHDNLYWYRRVMGKEIKFLLHFVKESKQDESGMPNNRFLAERTGGTYSTLKVQPAELEDSGVYFCASSQPNRGVYEKLFFGSGTQLSVL.